This T cell receptor beta chain is drawn from a study of blood T cell repertoires in COVID-19. Study in general: COVID-19 samples from acute and convalescent phases originated in the United States, Italy and Spain. The analysed material was cDNA or gDNA that came from T cells, B-cell-depleted T cells, or PBMCs.

Germline lookup yields CDR1 SGHVS and CDR2 FQNEAQ. The CDR3 contains 16 residues. V was shortened by 5 bases and J by 7 bases, with 24 bases between the two germline ends. In the authors' workflow: By means of reference gene primer amplification, nucleated cell counts were estimated. TCRdb's copy holds only in-frame clones and misses some; the assay was immunoSEQ multiplex PCR. V, J and clone size are taken as reported in that table, and D and trimming were inferred from the DNA itself. This sample has 200,000 or so clones, with 75% to 90% found just once. The receptor was derived from a middle-aged woman with acute or convalescent COVID-19. The chain uses TRBV7-8 and TRBJ2-7; no reliable D call. Sequencing was performed on peripheral blood. The CDR3 spells CASSPRRLPPVGEQYF. CDR3 nucleotides: TGTGCCAGCAGCCCCCGGCGGCTACCCCCGGTGGGTGAGCAGTACTTC.